Listed below are T cell receptor beta chains from one sample, sequenced in a study of cytomegalovirus exposure and HLA in healthy donors. Repertoires were generated with immunoSEQ multiplex PCR, while TCRdb's copy carries only in-frame clones and drops some. The ten most abundant clones cover 5.5% to 6.5% of a sample with over 80,000 clones. The material sequenced was PBMCs. The receptors here all came from a girl aged 5 to 17 in good health and CMV-seropositive. CDR3s include the opening cysteine and the closing phenylalanine or tryptophan. The order of the fields is D gene, V gene, J gene, CDR3 protein, CDR3 DNA. D genes are given only for firm matches.

d_call: TRBD2
v_call: TRBV7-9
j_call: TRBJ2-7
cdr3_aa: CASSPKTSGPAYEQYF
cdr3_nt: TGTGCCAGCAGCCCAAAAACTAGCGGCCCAGCCTACGAGCAGTACTTC

d_call: -
v_call: TRBV5-6
j_call: TRBJ1-1
cdr3_aa: CASSLNKNTEAFF
cdr3_nt: TGTGCCAGCAGCCTGAACAAGAACACTGAAGCTTTCTTT

d_call: TRBD1
v_call: TRBV5-4
j_call: TRBJ2-5
cdr3_aa: CASSLAQGKQETQYF
cdr3_nt: TGTGCCAGCAGCTTAGCACAGGGGAAACAAGAGACCCAGTACTTC

d_call: -
v_call: TRBV9
j_call: TRBJ1-2
cdr3_aa: CASSVGGGPDYGYTF
cdr3_nt: TGTGCCAGCAGCGTAGGGGGGGGACCCGACTATGGCTACACCTTC

d_call: TRBD1
v_call: TRBV7-9
j_call: TRBJ2-3
cdr3_aa: CASSTQGGLGDTQYF
cdr3_nt: TGTGCCAGCAGCACCCAAGGGGGCTTAGGAGATACGCAGTATTTT

d_call: -
v_call: TRBV4-3
j_call: TRBJ2-7
cdr3_aa: CASSQDEGSEQYF
cdr3_nt: TGCGCCAGCAGCCAAGACGAGGGTAGCGAGCAGTACTTC

d_call: -
v_call: TRBV18
j_call: TRBJ1-5
cdr3_aa: CASSAMRVDSNQPQHF
cdr3_nt: TGTGCCAGCTCAGCAATGAGGGTGGATAGCAATCAGCCCCAGCATTTT

d_call: TRBD1
v_call: TRBV7-2
j_call: TRBJ1-3
cdr3_aa: CASSSGQGDPLDTIYF
cdr3_nt: TGTGCCAGCAGCTCCGGACAGGGGGATCCGTTAGACACCATATATTTT

d_call: -
v_call: TRBV4-2
j_call: TRBJ1-1
cdr3_aa: CASSQERGNTEAFF
cdr3_nt: TGTGCCAGCAGCCAAGAAAGGGGGAACACTGAAGCTTTCTTT

d_call: -
v_call: TRBV30
j_call: TRBJ2-5
cdr3_aa: CAWKDYQETQYF
cdr3_nt: TGTGCCTGGAAGGACTATCAAGAGACCCAGTACTTC

d_call: -
v_call: TRBV9
j_call: TRBJ1-2
cdr3_aa: CASSVGGAGGSNYGYTF
cdr3_nt: TGTGCCAGCAGCGTAGGAGGGGCCGGGGGATCTAACTATGGCTACACCTTC

d_call: TRBD2
v_call: TRBV9
j_call: TRBJ2-5
cdr3_aa: CASSVAHTSGGAGETQYF
cdr3_nt: TGTGCCAGCAGCGTAGCCCATACTAGCGGGGGGGCCGGAGAGACCCAGTACTTC

d_call: -
v_call: TRBV19
j_call: TRBJ1-3
cdr3_aa: CASSGQWSGTIYF
cdr3_nt: TGTGCCAGTAGCGGACAGTGGAGTGGCACCATATATTTT

d_call: -
v_call: TRBV5-6
j_call: TRBJ2-1
cdr3_aa: CASSLVTSGVGYEQFF
cdr3_nt: TGTGCCAGCAGCTTGGTGACGTCAGGGGTTGGGTATGAGCAGTTCTTC

d_call: TRBD1
v_call: TRBV29-1
j_call: TRBJ2-7
cdr3_aa: CSVGPRTGTAEQYF
cdr3_nt: TGCAGCGTTGGCCCCCGGACAGGGACGGCCGAGCAGTACTTC

d_call: -
v_call: TRBV28
j_call: TRBJ2-1
cdr3_aa: CASSYLSVRGHNEQFF
cdr3_nt: TGTGCCAGCAGCTACCTTAGCGTACGAGGCCACAATGAGCAGTTCTTC

d_call: TRBD1
v_call: TRBV4-3
j_call: TRBJ1-6
cdr3_aa: CASSQDEGANSPLHF
cdr3_nt: TGCGCCAGCAGCCAAGATGAGGGGGCTAATTCACCCCTCCACTTT

d_call: TRBD2
v_call: TRBV28
j_call: TRBJ2-3
cdr3_aa: CASNGRGGYSTDTQYF
cdr3_nt: TGTGCCAGCAACGGTCGGGGGGGGTATAGCACAGATACGCAGTATTTT

d_call: -
v_call: TRBV6-5
j_call: TRBJ1-5
cdr3_aa: CASSTSGTYQPQHF
cdr3_nt: TGTGCCAGCAGTACAAGCGGGACTTATCAGCCCCAGCATTTT

d_call: TRBD1
v_call: TRBV7-6
j_call: TRBJ2-3
cdr3_aa: CASSLSGGHDTQYF
cdr3_nt: TGTGCCAGCAGCTTATCAGGGGGCCATGATACGCAGTATTTT

d_call: -
v_call: TRBV27
j_call: TRBJ1-6
cdr3_aa: CASSLGSSSPLHF
cdr3_nt: TGTGCCAGCAGTTTAGGGTCTAGTTCACCCCTCCACTTT

d_call: -
v_call: TRBV4-2
j_call: TRBJ1-6
cdr3_aa: CASSQAYSGSSYNSPLHF
cdr3_nt: TGTGCCAGCAGCCAAGCGTACAGTGGCAGCTCCTATAATTCACCCCTCCACTTT